A single sample is the source of the 3 T cell receptor beta chains below, sequenced in a study of CD8+ T cells in alopecia areata. TCR sequencing used cDNA made by reverse transcription of extracted RNA. The repertoire was sequenced with immunoSEQ multiplex PCR; TCRdb's copy has only in-frame clones and lacks some. This sample has about 200,000 clones, with approximately 60% found just once. The specimen was CD8+ T cells sorted from blood. Receptors were obtained from a human donor in good health.

The chain is built from TRBV27 and TRBJ2-3, with 7 bases identical to TRBD1. CDR3 length: 15 amino acids. Germline V gene data show CDR1 as MNHEY and CDR2 as SMNVEV (reference sequence). The junction had 8 bases not matched to a gene; V was cut back by 5 bases and J by 3 bases. The CDR3 DNA is TGTGCCAGCAGTCTACAGGGGTTAAGGACAGATACGCAGTATTTT. Encoded protein: CASSLQGLRTDTQYF.

The J gene is TRBJ2-7, the V gene TRBV13; 11 nucleotides agree with TRBD1. The CDR3 spans 15 residues. CDR1 and CDR2 (germline): PRHDT, FYEKMQ (reference sequence). V lost 1 base to trimming and J lost 6 bases; unmatched junction nucleotides: 5. CDR3 region: CASSLAGTGGGEQYF. DNA for the CDR3: TGTGCCAGCAGCTTAGCCGGGACAGGGGGAGGCGAGCAGTACTTC.

As concerns this clone: Other DNA sequences in this sample translate to the same CDR3. The genes are TRBV9 and TRBJ2-1, with D unclear. The CDR3 is made up of 12 amino acids. V lost 2 bases to trimming and J lost 6 bases, with 6 bases between them. Germline loops: CDR1 SGDLS, CDR2 YYNGEE. CDR3 nucleotide sequence: TGTGCCAGCAGCGTTGGTCTCAATGAGCAGTTCTTC. It specifies CASSVGLNEQFF.